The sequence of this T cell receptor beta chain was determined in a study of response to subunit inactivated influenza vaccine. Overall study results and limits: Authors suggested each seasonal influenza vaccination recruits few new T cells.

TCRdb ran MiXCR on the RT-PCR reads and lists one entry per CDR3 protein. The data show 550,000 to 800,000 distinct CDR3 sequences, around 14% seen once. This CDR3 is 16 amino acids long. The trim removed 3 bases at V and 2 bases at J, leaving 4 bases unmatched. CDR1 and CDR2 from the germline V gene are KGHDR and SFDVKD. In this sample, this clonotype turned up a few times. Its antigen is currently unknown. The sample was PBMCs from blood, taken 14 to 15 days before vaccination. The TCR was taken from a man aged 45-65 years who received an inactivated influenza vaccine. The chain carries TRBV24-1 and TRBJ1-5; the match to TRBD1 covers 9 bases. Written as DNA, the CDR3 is TGTGCCACCAGTGATGGACAGGGGTTCGGCAATCAGCCCCAGCATTTT. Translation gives CATSDGQGFGNQPQHF.